This TCR beta chain was observed in a study of tumor-infiltrating lymphocytes in primary liver carcinoma. Overall study context: Ages ranged from 30 to 69, with HCC or mixed HCC-cholangiocarcinoma.

As regards this clonotype: Its antigen is still unknown. At one end the junction does not follow the germline gene, possibly because of a read error.

The germline CDR1 and CDR2 sequences are LGHNA and YNFKEQ. The CDR3 has 18 residues. Researchers generated TCR beta cDNA from about 460 ng of total RNA, relying on a constant-region primer. Three nested multiplex PCR rounds, a slightly modified ARM-PCR method, built the TCR beta libraries. The first two PCR rounds used TRBV1-TRBV30 primers with a Cbeta primer, nine to eleven cycles each. Each CDR3 protein is one row after TCRdb ran MiXCR on the multiplex PCR reads. Counted here are around 71,000 distinct CDR3 sequences, 71% occurring once; the ten biggest clones make up approximately 13%. From unsorted bulk tissue weighing 20-30 mg, DNA and RNA were co-extracted. Primary liver carcinoma, confirmed by histopathology, was surgically resected. Tumor regions sampled: superior, inferior, left, right poles, and centre. Study observations and caveats: Tumor specimens were characterized by a significantly higher top-250-clone fraction than blood (p = 0.039).

The sequenced sample consisted of liver tumor tissue from sampling region 4. The subset: tumor region T4, right-lateral pole. This clonotype was sampled from a woman aged 55 to 70 with primary liver carcinoma and hepatitis B virus infection. The J gene is TRBJ2-2, the V gene TRBV4-2, with D perhaps TRBD2 (5 bases). The CDR3 DNA sequence: TGTGCCACCAGCCAAGCGTTCCGAGCAGGAGGCGTTACCAGAGAGCTGTTTTTT. It codes for CATSQAFRAGGVTRELFF.